This passage covers 18 T cell receptor beta chains from one sample sequenced in a study of blood T cell repertoires in COVID-19. Assay: immunoSEQ multiplex PCR; the TCRdb copy retains only in-frame clones and omits some. The repertoire includes fewer than 250,000 clones, around 90% of them detected once, and 3% sits in the top ten. The material sequenced was peripheral blood. These receptors all stem from a man aged 55 to 69 with acute or convalescent COVID-19.

The chain has TRBV2 and TRBJ2-1; the D gene is possibly TRBD2 (5 bases). Between the trimmed V and J ends, which lost 4 bases and 10 bases, there was a span of 8 bases. The CDR3 spans 11 residues. Germline V gene lookup returns CDR1 SNHLY and CDR2 FYNNEI. The CDR3 bases are TGTGCCAGCAGTGCCCCGGGGGAGCAGTTCTTC. Its protein product is CASSAPGEQFF.

This chain links TRBV29-1 with TRBJ1-1; no clear D. Germline V gene sequence: CDR1 SQVTM, CDR2 ANQGSEA. This CDR3 contains 12 residues. V was clipped by 4 bases and J by 5 bases, with 11 bases between them. The CDR3 is CSVVSFWTEAFF. The DNA for the CDR3 is TGCAGCGTTGTTAGTTTTTGGACTGAAGCTTTCTTT. The variable domain in full, with the rest retrieved from reference TRBV29-1 and TRBJ1-1, is SAVISQKPSRDICQRGTSLTIQCQVDSQVTMMFWYRQQPGQSLTLIATANQGSEATYESGFVIDKFPISRPNLTFSTLTVSNMSPEDSSIYLCSVVSFWTEAFFGQGTRLTVV.

The genes are TRBV6-5 and TRBJ1-2; D gene uncertain. Germline CDR1 MNHEY, CDR2 SVGAGI. The CDR3 extends over 11 amino acids. V was pared by 6 bases and J by 7 bases, with 9 bases between. Here the CDR3 reads CASSQAGGYTF. The CDR3 bases are TGTGCCAGCAGCCAGGCCGGTGGCTACACCTTC.

The gene calls are TRBV11-1 and TRBJ2-7; tentatively, D is TRBD1 (5 bases). The CDR3 spans 14 residues. V lost 3 bases and J 1 base, leaving 10 bases between the germline ends. The germline V gene has CDR1 SGHAT and CDR2 FQDESV (reference sequence). In DNA form, the CDR3 reads TGTGCCAGCAGCTTCTCGGCAGGGTCCTACGAGCAGTACTTC. Its protein is CASSFSAGSYEQYF.

This chain links TRBV30 with TRBJ2-7, with TRBD1 matching over 7 bases. Germline CDR1 GTSNPN, CDR2 SVGIG (reference sequence). Germline trimming cut 5 bases from V and 0 bases from J; bases unmatched to any gene: 1. This CDR3 is built from 12 residues. CDR3 region: CAWYRGSYEQYF. The CDR3 region has the DNA TGTGCCTGGTACAGGGGCTCCTACGAGCAGTACTTC.

This clone was seen only once. CDR3 sequence reads: CASSQEAVNYGYTF. For the CDR3, the DNA is TGCGCCAGCAGCCAAGAAGCGGTTAACTATGGCTACACCTTC. The V call is TRBV4-3, the J call TRBJ1-2; D gene unclear. The V end was cut by 0 bases, the J end by 1 base, with 6 bases between. Germline CDR1 and CDR2: LGHNA and YSLEER. The CDR3 extends over 14 amino acids.

The chain employs TRBV19 and TRBJ1-5, with TRBD1 as a possible D gene (5 bases). CDR1 is LNHDA, CDR2 SQIVND, per germline (reference sequence). CDR3 size: 15 residues. V was shortened by 5 bases and J by 0 bases, with 11 bases between the two germline ends. In DNA form, the CDR3 reads TGTGCCAGTAGTTTGAGACAGCCTAGCAATCAGCCCCAGCATTTT. Translating it yields CASSLRQPSNQPQHF.

The chain uses TRBV28 and TRBJ2-5, with 9 bases fitting TRBD1. V was clipped by 5 bases and J by 3 bases; unmatched bases: 7. The CDR3 length is 15 residues. Germline values: CDR1 MDHEN, CDR2 SYDVKM. The CDR3 reads CASSLRDRVKETQYF. The CDR3 coding sequence is TGTGCCAGCAGTCTCCGGGACAGGGTGAAAGAGACCCAGTACTTC.

This clone was observed a few times. The gene calls are TRBV29-1 and TRBJ2-5; perhaps TRBD1 as D (7 bases). CDR3 size: 16 residues. Trimming took 4 bases from V and 0 from J, leaving 18 bases between them. The germline gives CDR1 SQVTM, CDR2 ANQGSEA. This CDR3 reads CSVVLSGGRYQETQYF. CDR3 coding DNA: TGCAGCGTTGTCCTGTCAGGGGGGCGTTACCAAGAGACCCAGTACTTC.

This clone showed up just once. The chain uses TRBV6-5 and TRBJ2-7; D is ambiguous. Trimming removed 6 bases from V and 2 bases from J, with 5 bases in between. The CDR3 is made up of 11 amino acids. Germline-derived CDR1 and CDR2 are MNHEY and SVGAGI. Here the CDR3 reads CASRAAYEQYF. CDR3 nucleotide sequence: TGTGCCAGCAGGGCAGCCTACGAGCAGTACTTC.

The genes are TRBV29-1 and TRBJ2-5; possible D gene TRBD1, 5 bases. The CDR3 consists of 14 residues. Germline V CDR1 and CDR2: SQVTM, ANQGSEA. V lost 0 bases and J 6 bases, leaving 14 bases between the germline ends. The CDR3 region has the DNA TGCAGCGTTGAAGATTGGCAGGGTCGTCAGACCCAGTACTTC. Its protein is CSVEDWQGRQTQYF. Full variable domain (rest looked up from reference TRBV29-1 and TRBJ2-5): SAVISQKPSRDICQRGTSLTIQCQVDSQVTMMFWYRQQPGQSLTLIATANQGSEATYESGFVIDKFPISRPNLTFSTLTVSNMSPEDSSIYLCSVEDWQGRQTQYFGPGTRLLVL.

V usage is TRBV14 and J usage is TRBJ2-1; D is ambiguous. Germline CDR1 and CDR2: SGHDN and FVKESK. This CDR3 comprises 11 residues. The germline V and J ends were trimmed by 0 bases and 12 bases, with 6 bases remaining between them. The CDR3 sequence is CASSQDRGQFF. Here the CDR3 DNA reads TGTGCCAGCAGCCAAGATCGCGGGCAGTTCTTC. Using reference TRBV14 and TRBJ2-1 for the parts outside the CDR3, the full variable domain is EAGVTQFPSHSVIEKGQTVTLRCDPISGHDNLYWYRRVMGKEIKFLLHFVKESKQDESGMPNNRFLAERTGGTYSTLKVQPAELEDSGVYFCASSQDRGQFFGPGTRLTVL.

The genes are TRBV3-1 (or the pseudogene TRBV3-2) and TRBJ1-1; a weak D match, TRBD1 (5 bases). Per the germline V gene, CDR1 is LGHDT and CDR2 is YNNKEL (reference sequence). The V gene lost 0 bases and the J gene lost 3 bases, with 14 bases spanning the gap. There are 16 residues in the CDR3. The CDR3 coding sequence is TGTGCCAGCAGCCAAGATTTGGGCAGGGTTGACACTGAAGCTTTCTTT. This encodes CASSQDLGRVDTEAFF.

V is TRBV19 and J is TRBJ1-5, with D unresolved. The V gene lost 7 bases and the J gene lost 2 bases, with 15 bases spanning the gap. The CDR3 has 15 residues. Germline V lookup: CDR1 LNHDA, CDR2 SQIVND (reference sequence). CDR3 loop: CASMSFEGGNQPQHF. Here the CDR3 DNA reads TGTGCCAGTATGAGTTTCGAGGGAGGCAATCAGCCCCAGCATTTT.

V gene TRBV29-1 combines with J gene TRBJ2-5; D gene unclear. This CDR3 comprises 13 residues. V was shortened by 3 bases and J by 2 bases, with 10 bases between the two germline ends. CDR1 and CDR2 from the germline V gene are SQVTM and ANQGSEA. The DNA of the CDR3 is TGCAGCGTTGAGTTGAGACTTCAAGAGACCCAGTACTTC. Translated: CSVELRLQETQYF.

The chain carries TRBV10-1 and TRBJ1-1; TRBD1 is a possible D gene (5 bases). V gave up 3 bases and J gave up 0 bases, with 29 bases separating them. The germline CDR1 and CDR2 sequences are WNHNN and SYGVQD (reference sequence). This CDR3 spans 21 amino acids. CDR3 nucleotides: TGCGCCAGCAGTGACCAAATAGATCGCGACAGCAGCCCCCCCATGAACACTGAAGCTTTCTTT. Translating gives CASSDQIDRDSSPPMNTEAFF.

The CDR3 sequence is CASSLSQVVNSPLHF. The CDR3 DNA is TGTGCCAGCAGCTTGTCACAGGTCGTTAATTCACCCCTCCACTTT. The chain recombines TRBV5-6 with TRBJ1-6, with D maybe TRBD1 (5 bases). This CDR3 has 15 residues. CDR1 is SGHDT and CDR2 is YYEEEE in the germline V gene. Trimming stripped 1 base from V and 6 bases from J, with 11 bases between.

Here the CDR3 DNA reads TGTGCCAGTACCCGGGGTGGGGGCTTGGGCAGGCCTCCACCCCTCCACTTT. This translates into CASTRGGGLGRPPPLHF. The chain is built from TRBV19 and TRBJ1-6; TRBD1 might be the D (6 bases). Trimming stripped 7 bases from V and 11 bases from J, with 27 bases between. The CDR3 has 17 amino acids. Germline V CDR1 and CDR2: LNHDA, SQIVND (reference sequence).